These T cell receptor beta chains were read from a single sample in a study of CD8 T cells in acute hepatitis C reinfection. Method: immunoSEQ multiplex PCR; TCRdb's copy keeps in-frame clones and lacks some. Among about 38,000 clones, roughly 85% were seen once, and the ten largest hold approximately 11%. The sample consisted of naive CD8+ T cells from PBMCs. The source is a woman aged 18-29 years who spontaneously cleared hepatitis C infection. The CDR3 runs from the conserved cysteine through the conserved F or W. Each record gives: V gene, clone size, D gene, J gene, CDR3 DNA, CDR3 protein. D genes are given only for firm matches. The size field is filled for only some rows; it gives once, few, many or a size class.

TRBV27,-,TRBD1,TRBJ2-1,TGTGCCAGCCAAACCATACCCCCAGGGGACAGGTTAGGCAATGAGCAGTTCTTC,CASQTIPPGDRLGNEQFF
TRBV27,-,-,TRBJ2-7,TGTGCCAGTGGGGAGACCTACGAGCAGTACTTC,CASGETYEQYF
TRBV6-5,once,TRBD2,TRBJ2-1,TGTGCCAGCAGTTCAGACGGGCTAGCGGGGTACAATGAGCAGTTCTTC,CASSSDGLAGYNEQFF
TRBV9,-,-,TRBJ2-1,TGTGCCAGCAGCCCGGACATGGTAAACAATGAGCAGTTCTTC,CASSPDMVNNEQFF
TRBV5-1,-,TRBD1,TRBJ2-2,TGCGCCAGCAGCTCCCCGACAGGGCCCTCCGGGGAGCTGTTTTTT,CASSSPTGPSGELFF
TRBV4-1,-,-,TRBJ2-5,TGCGCCAGCAGCCAAGGGTTGGGGGGAGCGGAGACCCAGTACTTC,CASSQGLGGAETQYF
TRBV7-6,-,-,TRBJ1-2,TGTGCCAGCAGCTTATCATTCGGTTCCGGGGTTCTCGGTGGCTACACCTTC,CASSLSFGSGVLGGYTF
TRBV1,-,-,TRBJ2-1,TGCACCAGCAGCCAAGACCCACTAGCGGAGCCCCTTATTTCCTACAATGAGCAGTTCTTC,CTSSQDPLAEPLISYNEQFF
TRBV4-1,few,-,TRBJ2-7,TGCGCCAGCAGCCAAGTTAGTAGCCGAGCCTACGAGCAGTACTTC,CASSQVSSRAYEQYF
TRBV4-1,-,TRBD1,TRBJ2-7,TGCGCCAGCAGCCAAGGGACAGGGTGGCGCTACGAGCAGTACTTC,CASSQGTGWRYEQYF
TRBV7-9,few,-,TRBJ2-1,TGTGCCAGCAGCTTAAGGTCCGTTGAGCAGTTCTTC,CASSLRSVEQFF
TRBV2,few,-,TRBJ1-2,TGTGCCAGCGCGGGCGGGGGACTCTATGGCTACACCTTC,CASAGGGLYGYTF
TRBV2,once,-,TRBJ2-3,TGTGCCAGCAGGGGCTATACGCAGTATTTT,CASRGYTQYF
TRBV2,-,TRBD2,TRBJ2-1,TGTGCCAGCAGTGCCCCACCGGGCGGGAGCGGGATCTACAATGAGCAGTTCTTC,CASSAPPGGSGIYNEQFF
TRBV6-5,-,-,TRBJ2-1,TGTGCCAGCAGTTACTCATCACCGCACAATGAGCAGTTCTTC,CASSYSSPHNEQFF
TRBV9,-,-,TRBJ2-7,TGTGCCAGCAGCGGGAGTTCCAGAGAGCAGTACTTC,CASSGSSREQYF
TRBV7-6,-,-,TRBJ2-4,TGTGCCAGCAGCTTAGGGGCGGGGGCCAAAAACATTCAGTACTTC,CASSLGAGAKNIQYF
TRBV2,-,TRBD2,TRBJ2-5,TGTGCCAGCATTCTAGGGGAGGGTGTGGAGACCCAGTACTTC,CASILGEGVETQYF
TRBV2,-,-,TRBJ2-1,TGTGCCAGCAGCCCGACGTGGAGACTAGTAAAAAATGAGCAGTTCTTC,CASSPTWRLVKNEQFF
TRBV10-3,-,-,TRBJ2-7,TGTGCCATCAGTGAGTTGTACGAGCAGTACTTC,CAISELYEQYF
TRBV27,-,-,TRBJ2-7,TGTGCCAGCAGTTTAGGCGGCTACTCCTACGAGCAGTACTTC,CASSLGGYSYEQYF
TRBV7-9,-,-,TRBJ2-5,TGTGCCAGCAGCCCCCCGTGGACGGTCGAGACCCAGTACTTC,CASSPPWTVETQYF
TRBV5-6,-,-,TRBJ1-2,TGTGCCAGCAGCCACGGGACGGACTATGGCTACACCTTC,CASSHGTDYGYTF
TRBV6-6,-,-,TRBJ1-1,TGTGCCAGCAGCCCCCGTTTTGAAGCTTTCTTT,CASSPRFEAFF
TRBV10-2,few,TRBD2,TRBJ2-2,TGCGCCAGCAGTGAGTCCTGGGGGAGGGGCGCCGGGGAGCTGTTTTTT,CASSESWGRGAGELFF
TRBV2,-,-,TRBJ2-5,TGTGCCAGCGCGAGTTCGCCAGAAGGGACCCAGTACTTC,CASASSPEGTQYF
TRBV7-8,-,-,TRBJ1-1,TGTGCCAGCAACTTGAGGGCGACCGGGGACCCTGAAGCTTTCTTT,CASNLRATGDPEAFF
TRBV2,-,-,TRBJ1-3,TGTGCCAGCAGTTACGACGTAAACACCATATATTTT,CASSYDVNTIYF
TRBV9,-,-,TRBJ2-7,TGTGCCAGCAGCCCGGGGGCACGGGAGCAGTACTTC,CASSPGAREQYF
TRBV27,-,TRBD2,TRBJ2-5,TGTGCCAGCAGTTTAGGGGCGGGACTACAGACCCAGTACTTC,CASSLGAGLQTQYF
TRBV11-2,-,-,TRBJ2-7,TGTGCCAGCAGCTTCCGTCTAACCTACGAGCAGTACTTC,CASSFRLTYEQYF
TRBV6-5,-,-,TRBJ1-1,TGTGCCAGCAGTTACCACCGGAACACTGAAGCTTTCTTT,CASSYHRNTEAFF
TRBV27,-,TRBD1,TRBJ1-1,TGTGCCAGCAGTCCCATTGGACAGGTCACTGAAGCTTTCTTT,CASSPIGQVTEAFF
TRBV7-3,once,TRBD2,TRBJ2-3,TGTGCCAGCAGCTTAATAGCGGGAACTAGCACAGATACGCAGTATTTT,CASSLIAGTSTDTQYF
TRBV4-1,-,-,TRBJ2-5,TGCGCCAGCAGCGCCCGGTACCAAGAGACCCAGTACTTC,CASSARYQETQYF
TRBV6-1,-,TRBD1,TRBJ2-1,TGTGCCAGCAGTGAAGGAGGCCCGGGGACAGGGTACAATGAGCAGTTCTTC,CASSEGGPGTGYNEQFF
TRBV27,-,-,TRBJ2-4,TGTGCCAGCAGCCCCGGGACCAAAAACATTCAGTACTTC,CASSPGTKNIQYF
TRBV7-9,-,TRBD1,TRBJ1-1,TGTGCCAGCAGCTTAGAGGGACAGGGAGTAGCTTTCTTT,CASSLEGQGVAFF
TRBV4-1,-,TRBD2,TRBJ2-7,TGCGCCAGCAGCAGAATAGCGGGAGGGACCTACGAGCAGTACTTC,CASSRIAGGTYEQYF
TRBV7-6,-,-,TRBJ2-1,TGTGCCAGCAGCTCGGGAGTTCATGAGCAGTTCTTC,CASSSGVHEQFF
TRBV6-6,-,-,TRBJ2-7,TGTGCCAGCAGACCCGACGGCGGCGAGCAGTACTTC,CASRPDGGEQYF
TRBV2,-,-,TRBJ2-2,TGTGCCAGCATCGGAGGGCCCGCGAACACCGGGGAGCTGTTTTTT,CASIGGPANTGELFF
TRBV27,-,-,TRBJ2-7,TGTGCCAGTAGCCGCGGGGCAGGGGGCTACGAGCAGTACTTC,CASSRGAGGYEQYF
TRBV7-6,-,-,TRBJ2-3,TGTGCCAGCAGCTCCCTCCCGGCCCTCACAGATACGCAGTATTTT,CASSSLPALTDTQYF
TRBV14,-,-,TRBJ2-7,TGTGCCAGCAGCCAAGCTCTGGGCAGCTTCACCTACGAGCAGTACTTC,CASSQALGSFTYEQYF
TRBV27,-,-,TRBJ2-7,TGTGCCAGCAGTTCCTTCCCTTTCTCCTACGAGCAGTACTTC,CASSSFPFSYEQYF
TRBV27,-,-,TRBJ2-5,TGTGCCAGCAGAATGTCGGGGGCGCACGAAAAGACCCAGTACTTC,CASRMSGAHEKTQYF
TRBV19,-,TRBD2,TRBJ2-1,TGTGCCAGTAGTATAGATAGGACTAGCGGCCAGAACAATGAGCAGTTCTTC,CASSIDRTSGQNNEQFF
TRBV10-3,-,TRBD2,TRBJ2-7,TGTGCCATCAGTGAGACTAGCGGCTACGAGCAGTACTTC,CAISETSGYEQYF
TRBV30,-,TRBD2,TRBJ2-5,TGTGCCTGGAGTGGACACGAAGTGCGGGAGGCCCCGTACTTC,CAWSGHEVREAPYF
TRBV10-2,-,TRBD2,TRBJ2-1,TGCGCCAGCAGACTAGCGGGGGTTATCAATGAGCAGTTCTTC,CASRLAGVINEQFF
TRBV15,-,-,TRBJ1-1,TGTGCCACCGGGGTTACCAACGTGAACACTGAAGCTTTCTTT,CATGVTNVNTEAFF
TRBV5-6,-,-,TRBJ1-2,TGTGCCAGCAGCTTACCGTCCTGGACCGCGTCCTATGGCTACACCTTC,CASSLPSWTASYGYTF
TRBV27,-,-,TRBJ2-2,TGTGCCAGCAGTTTAACGGGCACCGGGGAGCTGTTTTTT,CASSLTGTGELFF
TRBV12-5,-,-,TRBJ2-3,TGTGCTAGTGGTTTGGGGAGTGGCACAGATACGCAGTATTTT,CASGLGSGTDTQYF
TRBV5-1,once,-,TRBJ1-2,TGCGCCAGCAGCCTTGAGTCCACAGGGAACTATGGCTACACCTTC,CASSLESTGNYGYTF
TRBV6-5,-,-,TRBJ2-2,TGTGCCAGCAGTTATGGGGTATACACCGGGGAGCTGTTTTTT,CASSYGVYTGELFF
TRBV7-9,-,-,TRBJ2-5,TGTGCCAGCAGCTTGGGGGGGACAGGTTTACAAGAGACCCAGTACTTC,CASSLGGTGLQETQYF
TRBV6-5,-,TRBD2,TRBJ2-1,TGTGCCAGCAGTCAAGGGAGGGTACAGCCGCAGTTCTTC,CASSQGRVQPQFF
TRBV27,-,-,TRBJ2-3,TGTGCCAGCGGGAGGACACTCACAGATACGCAGTATTTT,CASGRTLTDTQYF